A selection of T cell receptor beta chains follows, all from one sample in a study of cytomegalovirus exposure and HLA in healthy donors. Profiled with immunoSEQ multiplex PCR; TCRdb holds only in-frame clones, not every one. The table lists more than 95,000 clones, less than 90% of them singletons, with about 4% in the top ten. Sequencing was performed on PBMCs. These receptor sequences come from a man between 18 and 29 years old in good health and CMV-seropositive. The CDR3 runs from the conserved cysteine through the conserved F or W. Each record gives: CDR3 protein, CDR3 DNA, clone size, D gene, V gene, J gene. A D gene is named only where the DNA matches it firmly. Only some rows state a clone size, as once, few, many or a class for expanded clones.

CASSQDTGSGANVLTF	TGTGCCAGCAGCCAAGATACAGGGTCTGGGGCCAACGTCCTGACTTTC	few	.	TRBV5-4	TRBJ2-6
CASGLAPDRTNTGELFF	TGTGCTAGTGGTTTGGCCCCGGACAGAACGAACACCGGGGAGCTGTTTTTT	.	.	TRBV12-5	TRBJ2-2
CASSLTGSQGYGYTF	TGCGCCAGCAGCTTGACAGGATCCCAGGGCTATGGCTACACCTTC	.	.	TRBV5-1	TRBJ1-2
CATSKELSGVTDTQYF	TGTGCCACCAGCAAAGAACTTTCGGGGGTGACAGATACGCAGTATTTT	once	.	TRBV15	TRBJ2-3
CASSIKRPEQYF	TGTGCCAGCAGTATCAAGCGTCCCGAGCAGTACTTC	.	.	TRBV2	TRBJ2-7
CASSQVMDSSNQPQHF	TGCGCCAGCAGCCAAGTAATGGACAGTAGCAATCAGCCCCAGCATTTT	.	.	TRBV4-1	TRBJ1-5
CASSLVLSGQETQYF	TGTGCCAGCAGCTTGGTTTTGTCCGGGCAAGAGACCCAGTACTTC	medium-sized	.	TRBV5-4	TRBJ2-5
CASKQGAGANVLTF	TGTGCCAGTAAACAGGGGGCTGGGGCCAACGTCCTGACTTTC	.	TRBD1	TRBV19	TRBJ2-6
CASSQGQGRMNTEAFF	TGCGCCAGCAGCCAGGGACAGGGACGAATGAACACTGAAGCTTTCTTT	.	TRBD1	TRBV4-3	TRBJ1-1
CASSQASGTGRETQYF	TGCGCCAGCAGCCAGGCCTCCGGGACAGGGAGGGAGACCCAGTACTTC	.	TRBD1	TRBV4-1	TRBJ2-5
CASSLSTSGGSYNEQFF	TGCGCCAGCAGCCTTTCGACTAGCGGGGGTTCCTACAATGAGCAGTTCTTC	.	TRBD2	TRBV4-1	TRBJ2-1
CASSSPVIASGGAPDTQYF	TGTGCCAGCAGCTCCCCTGTCATCGCCAGCGGGGGGGCTCCAGATACGCAGTATTTT	.	TRBD2	TRBV7-9	TRBJ2-3
CASSIGLAGYNEQFF	TGTGCCAGCAGCATCGGACTAGCGGGGTACAATGAGCAGTTCTTC	.	TRBD2	TRBV5-4	TRBJ2-1
CASGGDRAYSPLHF	TGTGCTAGTGGCGGGGACAGGGCATATTCACCCCTCCACTTT	.	TRBD1	TRBV12-5	TRBJ1-6
CASSQTGTGELFF	TGCGCCAGCAGCCAAACAGGGACCGGGGAGCTGTTTTTT	.	.	TRBV5-1	TRBJ2-2
CASSWGTGMIHEQYF	TGTGCCAGCAGTTGGGGGACAGGGATGATCCACGAGCAGTACTTC	.	TRBD1	TRBV27	TRBJ2-7
CAWRRGQGNSPLHF	TGTGCCTGGAGGAGAGGACAGGGAAATTCACCCCTCCACTTT	.	TRBD1	TRBV30	TRBJ1-6
CASTGGYSLDEQFF	TGTGCCAGCACAGGGGGTTATAGTCTCGATGAGCAGTTCTTC	.	TRBD1	TRBV7-8	TRBJ2-1
CASSENNREKLFF	TGTGCCAGCAGTGAAAATAACCGGGAAAAACTGTTTTTT	.	.	TRBV6-1	TRBJ1-4
CATAGSATNEKLFF	TGCGCCACAGCGGGGAGTGCAACTAATGAAAAACTGTTTTTT	.	.	TRBV10-2	TRBJ1-4
CASSSQGQGARQPQHF	TGTGCCAGTAGTTCCCAGGGACAGGGGGCCCGGCAGCCCCAGCATTTT	.	TRBD1	TRBV19	TRBJ1-5
CASSRGPPGGGTDTQYF	TGCGCCAGCAGCCGCGGCCCCCCGGGGGGGGGCACAGATACGCAGTATTTT	.	TRBD2	TRBV4-1	TRBJ2-3
CASSLGQGTTDTQYF	TGTGCCAGCAGTTTAGGACAGGGGACCACAGATACGCAGTATTTT	once	TRBD1	TRBV28	TRBJ2-3
CASSPSTGTANEKLFF	TGTGCCAGCTCACCTTCGACCGGGACAGCAAATGAAAAACTGTTTTTT	.	TRBD1	TRBV18	TRBJ1-4
CASSLAGVMNTEAFF	TGTGCCAGCAGCTTGGCAGGGGTAATGAACACTGAAGCTTTCTTT	once	.	TRBV5-4	TRBJ1-1
CASSPATEANYGYTF	TGTGCCAGCTCACCTGCGACAGAAGCTAACTATGGCTACACCTTC	.	.	TRBV18	TRBJ1-2
CASSPQGGFGETQYF	TGTGCCAGCTCACCGCAGGGCGGATTTGGAGAGACCCAGTACTTC	.	.	TRBV18	TRBJ2-5
CASSPGWSGDLMNTEAFF	TGTGCCAGCAGCCCAGGGTGGTCAGGAGACCTCATGAACACTGAAGCTTTCTTT	.	.	TRBV13	TRBJ1-1
CASRKGQEPFYGYTF	TGTGCCAGTAGAAAGGGACAGGAACCTTTCTATGGCTACACCTTC	.	TRBD1	TRBV19	TRBJ1-2
CASSSDSSYEQYF	TGTGCCAGCAGCTCCGACAGCTCCTACGAGCAGTACTTC	.	.	TRBV7-6	TRBJ2-7
CASSYSKAGYEQYF	TGTGCCAGCAGTTACTCTAAGGCGGGCTACGAGCAGTACTTC	.	.	TRBV6-5	TRBJ2-7
CASSGWDTQYF	TGTGCCAGCTCAGGGTGGGATACGCAGTATTTT	.	.	TRBV6-6	TRBJ2-3
CASRARDSLNQPQHF	TGCGCCAGCAGAGCCCGGGACTCCCTCAATCAGCCCCAGCATTTT	.	.	TRBV10-2	TRBJ1-5
CASSDSWTANSPLHF	TGTGCCAGCAGTGACTCGTGGACAGCTAATTCACCCCTCCACTTT	.	.	TRBV6-4	TRBJ1-6
CASSVGSGGYGYTF	TGTGCCAGCAGCGTAGGTTCAGGGGGCTATGGCTACACCTTC	once	TRBD1	TRBV9	TRBJ1-2
CASSEIGVGQGTYEQYF	TGTGCCAGCAGTGAAATTGGTGTGGGACAGGGGACCTACGAGCAGTACTTC	few	TRBD1	TRBV25-1	TRBJ2-7
CASSIKPDSYYGYTF	TGTGCCAGTAGTATTAAGCCGGACAGCTACTATGGCTACACCTTC	.	.	TRBV19	TRBJ1-2
CASSLPGLPTDTQYF	TGTGCCAGCAGCCTCCCGGGACTACCTACAGATACGCAGTATTTT	.	TRBD2	TRBV5-4	TRBJ2-3
CASSYEPQGKAFF	TGTGCCAGCAGTTACGAGCCACAGGGAAAAGCTTTCTTT	.	.	TRBV6-6	TRBJ1-1
CATSRDEAGPGDTQYF	TGTGCCACCAGCAGAGATGAGGCGGGCCCGGGGGATACGCAGTATTTT	.	.	TRBV15	TRBJ2-3
CASSLDIGVGTQYF	TGCGCCAGCAGCTTGGATATCGGGGTCGGGACCCAGTACTTC	once	.	TRBV5-1	TRBJ2-5